This TCR beta chain was obtained from a study of cytomegalovirus exposure and HLA in healthy donors. Study-level information: A prior study identified over 100 million unique TCR beta sequences from some 200 million T cells. Samples from HLA-typed donors yielded about 85 million unique TCRs in an early data release.

In the PCR, 60 Vbeta and 13 Jbeta primers were used. Measured with immunoSEQ multiplex PCR; TCRdb has only the in-frame clones, and not every one. The sample shows 130,000 to 150,000 clones, 80% of them seen only once. Samples came from healthy bone marrow donors. The sequence was obtained from a woman aged 25 to 39 in good health and CMV-seronegative. Sequencing used PBMCs.

The CDR3 region is CASTSLTSPGKLFF. The CDR3 coding sequence is TGTGCCAGCACCTCCCTGACCTCCCCAGGAAAACTGTTTTTT. The chain couples TRBV21-1 to TRBJ1-4; the D call TRBD1 from the table was never checked on the DNA. TRBV21-1 has pseudogene status. CDR3 length: 14 residues.